The source of this T cell receptor (beta chain) is a study of cytomegalovirus exposure and HLA in healthy donors. The count of this clone is one. What it binds is unknown. Relative to the germline gene, one junction end is altered; a read error may explain this. Looked up from germline, CDR1 is SNHLY and CDR2 is FYNNEI. The CDR3 has 13 residues. The PCR employed 60 Vbeta primers together with 13 Jbeta primers. Produced via immunoSEQ multiplex PCR; TCRdb's table is partial and in-frame only. The table lists around 120,000 clones, around 83% of them singletons. Whole-study findings and limits: Association of 16,951 TCR beta sequences with HLA alleles was found at 0.05 false discovery rate in a later analysis.

The sequencing input was PBMCs. J is TRBJ2-7 and V is TRBV2; the match to TRBD1 covers 7 bases. The sequence was collected from a man aged 45 to 65 in good health and CMV-seronegative. CDR3 DNA: TGTGCCAGCAGGCCGACCGGACAGGCTGGCTGGGACTTC. Its protein product is CASRPTGQAGWDF.